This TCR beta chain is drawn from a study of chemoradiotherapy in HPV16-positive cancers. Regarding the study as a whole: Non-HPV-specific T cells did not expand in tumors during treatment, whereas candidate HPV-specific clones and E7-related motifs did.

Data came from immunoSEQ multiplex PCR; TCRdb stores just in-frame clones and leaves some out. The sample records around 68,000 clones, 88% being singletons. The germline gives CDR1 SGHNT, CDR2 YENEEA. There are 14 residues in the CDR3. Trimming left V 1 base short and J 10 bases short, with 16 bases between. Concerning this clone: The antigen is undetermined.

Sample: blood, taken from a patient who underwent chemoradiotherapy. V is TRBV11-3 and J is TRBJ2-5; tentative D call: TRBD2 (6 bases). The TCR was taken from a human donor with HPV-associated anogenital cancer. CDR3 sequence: CASSLVSWIGGQYF. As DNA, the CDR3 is TGTGCCAGCAGCTTAGTATCGTGGATCGGGGGCCAGTACTTC.